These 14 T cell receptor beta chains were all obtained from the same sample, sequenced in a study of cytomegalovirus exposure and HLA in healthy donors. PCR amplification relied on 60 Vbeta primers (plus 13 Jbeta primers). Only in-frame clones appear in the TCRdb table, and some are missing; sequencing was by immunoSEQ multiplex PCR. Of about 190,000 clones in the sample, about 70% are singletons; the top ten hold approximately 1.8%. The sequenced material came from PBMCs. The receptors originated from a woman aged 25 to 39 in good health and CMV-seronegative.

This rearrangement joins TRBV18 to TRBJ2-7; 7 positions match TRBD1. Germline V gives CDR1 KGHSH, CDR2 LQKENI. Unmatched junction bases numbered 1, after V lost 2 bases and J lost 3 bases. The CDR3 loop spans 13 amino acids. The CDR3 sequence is CASSPGQDYEQYF. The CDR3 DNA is TGTGCCAGCTCACCAGGACAGGACTACGAGCAGTACTTC.

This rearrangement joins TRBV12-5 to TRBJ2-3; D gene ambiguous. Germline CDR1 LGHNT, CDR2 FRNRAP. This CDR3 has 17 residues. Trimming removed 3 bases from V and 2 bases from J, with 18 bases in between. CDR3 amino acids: CASGLKSLMKPTDTQYF. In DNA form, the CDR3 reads TGTGCTAGTGGTTTAAAATCCCTGATGAAGCCCACAGATACGCAGTATTTT.

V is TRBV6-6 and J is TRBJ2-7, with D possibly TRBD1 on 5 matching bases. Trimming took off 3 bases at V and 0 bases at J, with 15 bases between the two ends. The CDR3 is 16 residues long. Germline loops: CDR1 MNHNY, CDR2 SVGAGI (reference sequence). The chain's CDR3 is CASSYWIDRSSYEQYF. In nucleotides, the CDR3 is TGTGCCAGCAGTTATTGGATCGACAGAAGCTCCTACGAGCAGTACTTC.

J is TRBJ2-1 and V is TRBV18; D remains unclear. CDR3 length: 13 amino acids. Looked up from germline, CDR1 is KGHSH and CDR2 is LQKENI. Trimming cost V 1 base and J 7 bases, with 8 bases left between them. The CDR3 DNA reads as TGTGCCAGCTCACCACGAGCTTGGAATGAGCAGTTCTTC. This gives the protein CASSPRAWNEQFF.

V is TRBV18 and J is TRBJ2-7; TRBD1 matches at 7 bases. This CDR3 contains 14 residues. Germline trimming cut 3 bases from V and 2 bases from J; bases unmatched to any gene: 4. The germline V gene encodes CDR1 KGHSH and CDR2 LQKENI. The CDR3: CASSPGQETYEQYF. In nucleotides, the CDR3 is TGTGCCAGCTCACCCGGACAGGAAACCTACGAGCAGTACTTC.

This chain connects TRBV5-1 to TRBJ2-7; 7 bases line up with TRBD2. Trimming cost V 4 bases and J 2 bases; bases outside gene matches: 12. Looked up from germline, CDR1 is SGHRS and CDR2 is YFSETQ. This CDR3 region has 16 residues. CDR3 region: CASSGGTGGRTYEQYF. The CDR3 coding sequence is TGCGCCAGCAGCGGGGGAACGGGGGGACGGACCTACGAGCAGTACTTC.

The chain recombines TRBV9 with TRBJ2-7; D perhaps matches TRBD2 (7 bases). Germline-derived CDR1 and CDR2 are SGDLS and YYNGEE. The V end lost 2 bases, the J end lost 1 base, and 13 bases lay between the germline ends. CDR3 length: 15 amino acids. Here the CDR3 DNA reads TGTGCCAGCAGCGTCGGGGGGCTCAGTTCCTACGAGCAGTACTTC. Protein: CASSVGGLSSYEQYF. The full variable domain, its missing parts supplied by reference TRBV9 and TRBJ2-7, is DSGVTQTPKHLITATGQRVTLRCSPRSGDLSVYWYQQSLDQGLQFLIQYYNGEERAKGNILERFSAQQFPDLHSELNLSSLELGDSALYFCASSVGGLSSYEQYFGPGTRLTVT.

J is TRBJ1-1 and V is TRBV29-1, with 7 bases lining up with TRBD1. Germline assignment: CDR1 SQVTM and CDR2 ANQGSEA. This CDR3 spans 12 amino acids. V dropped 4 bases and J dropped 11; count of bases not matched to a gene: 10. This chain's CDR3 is CSVVWRGRQAFF. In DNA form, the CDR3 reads TGCAGCGTTGTTTGGAGGGGGCGGCAGGCTTTCTTT.

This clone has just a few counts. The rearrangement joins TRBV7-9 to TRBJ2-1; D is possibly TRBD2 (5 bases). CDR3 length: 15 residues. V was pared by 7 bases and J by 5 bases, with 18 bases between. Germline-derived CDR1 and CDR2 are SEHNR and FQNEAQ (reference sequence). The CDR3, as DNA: TGTGCCAGCACCGGCCTAGCAACTCCGAACAATGAGCAGTTCTTC. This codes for CASTGLATPNNEQFF.

This CDR3 reads CASSAFSGEKEKLFF. The DNA of the CDR3 is TGTGCCAGTAGTGCTTTCTCAGGGGAGAAAGAAAAACTGTTTTTT. The chain carries TRBV19 and TRBJ1-4; TRBD1 is a possible D gene (6 bases). The V gene lost 5 bases and the J gene lost 8 bases, with 18 bases spanning the gap. This CDR3 region has 15 residues. From germline, CDR1 is LNHDA and CDR2 SQIVND (reference sequence).

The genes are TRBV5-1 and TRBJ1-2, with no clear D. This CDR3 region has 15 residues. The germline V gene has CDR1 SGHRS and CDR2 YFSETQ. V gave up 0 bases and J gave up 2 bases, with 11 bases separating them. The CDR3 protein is CASSLVGSRNYGYTF. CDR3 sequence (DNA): TGCGCCAGCAGCTTGGTCGGGAGTAGAAACTATGGCTACACCTTC. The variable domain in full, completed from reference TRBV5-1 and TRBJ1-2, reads KAGVTQTPRYLIKTRGQQVTLSCSPISGHRSVSWYQQTPGQGLQFLFEYFSETQRNKGNFPGRFSGRQFSNSRSEMNVSTLELGDSALYLCASSLVGSRNYGYTFGSGTRLTVV.

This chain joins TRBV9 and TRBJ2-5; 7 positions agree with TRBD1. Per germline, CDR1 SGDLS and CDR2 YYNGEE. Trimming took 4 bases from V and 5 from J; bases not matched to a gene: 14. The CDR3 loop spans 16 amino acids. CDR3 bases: TGTGCCAGCAGCCCCCGGACAGGTCGAACCTATGAGACCCAGTACTTC. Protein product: CASSPRTGRTYETQYF.

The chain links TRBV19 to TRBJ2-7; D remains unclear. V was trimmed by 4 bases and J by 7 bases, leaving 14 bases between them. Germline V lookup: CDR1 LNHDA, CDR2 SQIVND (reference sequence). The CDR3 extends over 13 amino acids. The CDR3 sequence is CASSNHATREQYF. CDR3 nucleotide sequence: TGTGCCAGTAGTAACCATGCTACGAGGGAGCAGTACTTC.

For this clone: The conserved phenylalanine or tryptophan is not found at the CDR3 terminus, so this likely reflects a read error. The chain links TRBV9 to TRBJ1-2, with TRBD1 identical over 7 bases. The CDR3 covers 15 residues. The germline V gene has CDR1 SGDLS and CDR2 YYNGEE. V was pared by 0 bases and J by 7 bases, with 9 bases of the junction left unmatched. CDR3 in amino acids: CASSVGPQGRGGYTS. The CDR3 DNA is TGTGCCAGCAGCGTAGGACCACAGGGGCGGGGTGGCTACACCTCC.